This T cell receptor beta chain was sequenced during a study of technical replicates of blood from a handful of donors. Germline CDR1 and CDR2: LNHDA and SQIVND (reference sequence). Unmatched junction bases numbered 3, after V lost 2 bases and J lost 4 bases. The CDR3 runs 14 residues. Only in-frame clones appear in the TCRdb table, and some are missing; sequencing was by immunoSEQ multiplex PCR. The sample contains almost 90,000 clones, more than 85% of which appear only once. The clonotype originates from a human donor in good health. Sequenced input: T cells isolated from PBMCs. The chain joins TRBV19 to TRBJ1-2, with TRBD1 matching over 8 bases. The CDR3 coding sequence is TGTGCCAGTAGTATAACAGGGGGTGGCTATGGCTACACCTTC. Residues: CASSITGGGYGYTF.